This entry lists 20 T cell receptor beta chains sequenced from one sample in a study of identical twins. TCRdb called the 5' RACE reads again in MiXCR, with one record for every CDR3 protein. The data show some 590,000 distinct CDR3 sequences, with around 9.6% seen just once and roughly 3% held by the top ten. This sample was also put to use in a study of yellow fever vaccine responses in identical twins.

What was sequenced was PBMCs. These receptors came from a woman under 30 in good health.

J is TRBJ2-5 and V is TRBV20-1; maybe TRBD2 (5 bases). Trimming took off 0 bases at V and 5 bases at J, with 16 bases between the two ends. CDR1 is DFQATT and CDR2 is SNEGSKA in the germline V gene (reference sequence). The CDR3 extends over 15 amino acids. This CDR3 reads CSAREFGSTEETQYF. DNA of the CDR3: TGCAGTGCTAGAGAGTTTGGGAGCACGGAGGAGACCCAGTACTTC.

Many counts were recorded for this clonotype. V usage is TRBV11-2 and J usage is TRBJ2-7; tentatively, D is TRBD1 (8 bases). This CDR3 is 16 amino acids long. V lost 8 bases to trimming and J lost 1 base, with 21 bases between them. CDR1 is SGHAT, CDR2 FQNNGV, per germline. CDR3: CASGYTGGEISYEQYF. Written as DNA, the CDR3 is TGTGCCAGCGGGTACACAGGGGGGGAAATATCCTACGAGCAGTACTTC.

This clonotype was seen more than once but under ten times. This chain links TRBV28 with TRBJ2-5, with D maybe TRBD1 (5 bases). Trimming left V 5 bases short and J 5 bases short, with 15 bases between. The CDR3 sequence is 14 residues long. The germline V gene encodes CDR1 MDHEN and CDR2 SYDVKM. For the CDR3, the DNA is TGTGCCAGCAGTAATAGTAGGGGCCGTGAGACCCAGTACTTC. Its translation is CASSNSRGRETQYF.

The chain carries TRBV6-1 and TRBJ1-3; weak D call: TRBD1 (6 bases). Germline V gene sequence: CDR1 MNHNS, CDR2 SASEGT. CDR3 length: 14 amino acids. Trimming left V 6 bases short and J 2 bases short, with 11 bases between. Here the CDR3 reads CASSLGTTGNTIYF. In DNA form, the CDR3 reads TGTGCCAGCAGCCTGGGGACAACTGGAAACACCATATATTTT.

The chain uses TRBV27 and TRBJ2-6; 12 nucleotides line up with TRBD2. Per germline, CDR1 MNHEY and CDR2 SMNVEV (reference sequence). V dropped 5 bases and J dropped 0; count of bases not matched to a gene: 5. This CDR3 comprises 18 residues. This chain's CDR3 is CASSPGLAGSSGANVLTF. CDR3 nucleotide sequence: TGTGCCAGCAGTCCCGGACTAGCGGGGAGCTCTGGGGCCAACGTCCTGACTTTC.

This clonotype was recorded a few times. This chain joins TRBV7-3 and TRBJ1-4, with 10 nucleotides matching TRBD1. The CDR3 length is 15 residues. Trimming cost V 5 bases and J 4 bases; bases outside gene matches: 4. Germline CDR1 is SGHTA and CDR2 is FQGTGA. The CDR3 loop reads CASSRGQGNNEKLFF. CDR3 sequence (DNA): TGTGCCAGCAGCCGGGGACAGGGGAATAATGAAAAACTGTTTTTT.

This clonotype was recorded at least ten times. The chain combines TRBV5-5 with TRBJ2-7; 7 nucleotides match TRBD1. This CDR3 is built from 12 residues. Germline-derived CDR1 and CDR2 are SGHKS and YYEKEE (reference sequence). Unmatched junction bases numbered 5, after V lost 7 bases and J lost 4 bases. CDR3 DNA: TGTGCCAGCTGGGACAGATTTTACGAGCAGTACTTC. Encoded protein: CASWDRFYEQYF.

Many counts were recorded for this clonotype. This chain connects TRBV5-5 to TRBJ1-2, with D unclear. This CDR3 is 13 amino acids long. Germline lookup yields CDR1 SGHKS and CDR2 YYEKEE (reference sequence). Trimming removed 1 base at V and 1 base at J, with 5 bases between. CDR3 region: CASSLYSNYGYTF. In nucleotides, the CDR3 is TGTGCCAGCAGCTTGTACAGTAACTATGGCTACACCTTC.

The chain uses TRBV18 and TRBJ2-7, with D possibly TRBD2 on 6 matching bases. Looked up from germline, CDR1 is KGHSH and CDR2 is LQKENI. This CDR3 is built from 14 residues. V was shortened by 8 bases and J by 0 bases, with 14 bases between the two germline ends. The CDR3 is CASLLGGSSYEQYF. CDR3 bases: TGTGCCAGCCTCCTGGGGGGAAGCTCCTACGAGCAGTACTTC.

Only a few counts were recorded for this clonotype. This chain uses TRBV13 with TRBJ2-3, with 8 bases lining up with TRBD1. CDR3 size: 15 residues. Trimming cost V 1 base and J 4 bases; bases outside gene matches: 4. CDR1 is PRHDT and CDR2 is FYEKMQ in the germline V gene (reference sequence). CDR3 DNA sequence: TGTGCCAGCAGCTTAGACAGGGGGTATGCAGATACGCAGTATTTT. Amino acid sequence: CASSLDRGYADTQYF.

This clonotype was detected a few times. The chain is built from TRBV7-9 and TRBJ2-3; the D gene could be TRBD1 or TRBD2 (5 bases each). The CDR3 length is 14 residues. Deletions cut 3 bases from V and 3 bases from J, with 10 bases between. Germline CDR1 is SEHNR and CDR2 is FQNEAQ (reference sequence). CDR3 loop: CASSFGKGTDTQYF. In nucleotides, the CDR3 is TGTGCCAGCAGCTTCGGGAAGGGGACAGATACGCAGTATTTT. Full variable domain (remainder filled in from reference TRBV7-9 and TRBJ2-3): DTGVSQNPRHKITKRGQNVTFRCDPISEHNRLYWYRQTLGQGPEFLTYFQNEAQLEKSRLLSDRFSAERPKGSFSTLEIQRTEQGDSAMYLCASSFGKGTDTQYFGPGTRLTVL.

The CDR3 sequence is CAWSVRETGRNYGYTF. The DNA of the CDR3 is TGTGCCTGGAGTGTAAGAGAGACAGGGAGGAACTATGGCTACACCTTC. The chain joins TRBV30 to TRBJ1-2, with 7 bases matching TRBD1. This CDR3 has 16 amino acids. The germline CDR1 and CDR2 sequences are GTSNPN and SVGIG (reference sequence). Trimming took 0 bases from V and 2 from J; bases not matched to a gene: 9.

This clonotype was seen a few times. CDR3 sequence: CASSSGLPDNEQFF. CDR3 DNA sequence: TGTGCCAGCAGTTCGGGACTACCTGACAATGAGCAGTTCTTC. V gene TRBV6-5 combines with J gene TRBJ2-1; 7 positions agree with TRBD2. CDR1 is MNHEY, CDR2 SVGAGI, per germline. V lost 4 bases and J lost 5; bases outside the gene matches: 5. The CDR3 is made up of 14 amino acids.

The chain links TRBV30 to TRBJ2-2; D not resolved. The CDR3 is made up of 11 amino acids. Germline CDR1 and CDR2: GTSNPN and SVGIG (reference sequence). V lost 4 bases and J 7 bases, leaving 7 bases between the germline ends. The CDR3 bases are TGTGCCTGGAATCGAGTCGGGGAGCTGTTTTTT. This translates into CAWNRVGELFF.

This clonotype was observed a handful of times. CDR3 nucleotides: TGCGCCAGCTCCCTCCGGGACCCGAGGTGGAGCGATACGCAGTATTTT. The encoded protein is CASSLRDPRWSDTQYF. The chain is built from TRBV5-1 and TRBJ2-3, with D perhaps being TRBD1 or TRBD2 (5 bases each). This CDR3 spans 16 amino acids. Trimming removed 7 bases from V and 6 bases from J, with 24 bases in between. Germline-derived CDR1 and CDR2 are SGHRS and YFSETQ.

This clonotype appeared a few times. CDR3 residues: CASSLVGPYNSPLHF. Here the CDR3 DNA reads TGTGCCAGCAGTTTAGTGGGCCCCTATAATTCACCCCTCCACTTT. The chain combines TRBV27 with TRBJ1-6; D remains unclear. In germline, CDR1 is MNHEY, CDR2 SMNVEV (reference sequence). Trimming stripped 2 bases from V and 2 bases from J, with 7 bases between. The CDR3 sequence is 15 residues long.

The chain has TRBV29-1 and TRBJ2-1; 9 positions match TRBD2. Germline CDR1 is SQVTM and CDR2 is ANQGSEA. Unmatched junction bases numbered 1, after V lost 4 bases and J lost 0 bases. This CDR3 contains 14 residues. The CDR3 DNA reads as TGCAGCGTTGGACTAGCGGTCTCCTACAATGAGCAGTTCTTC. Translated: CSVGLAVSYNEQFF.

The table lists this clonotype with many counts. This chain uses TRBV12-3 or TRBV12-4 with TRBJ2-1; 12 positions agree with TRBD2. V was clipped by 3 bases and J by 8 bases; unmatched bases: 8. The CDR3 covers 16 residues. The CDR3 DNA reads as TGTGCCAGCAGTTTGGCCCTAGCGGGGGGGCTCGATGAGCAGTTCTTC. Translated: CASSLALAGGLDEQFF.

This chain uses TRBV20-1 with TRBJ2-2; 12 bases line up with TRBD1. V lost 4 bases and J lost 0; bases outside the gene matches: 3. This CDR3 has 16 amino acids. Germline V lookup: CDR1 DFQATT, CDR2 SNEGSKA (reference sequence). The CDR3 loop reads CSANRDRGPNTGELFF. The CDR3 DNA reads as TGCAGTGCTAACCGGGACAGGGGGCCGAACACCGGGGAGCTGTTTTTT.

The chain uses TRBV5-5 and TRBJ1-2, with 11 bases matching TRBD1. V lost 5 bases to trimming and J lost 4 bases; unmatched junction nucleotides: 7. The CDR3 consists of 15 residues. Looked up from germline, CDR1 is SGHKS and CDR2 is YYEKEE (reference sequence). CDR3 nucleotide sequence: TGTGCCAGCAGGGCCGGGACAGGGGGGATCTATGGCTACACCTTC. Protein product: CASRAGTGGIYGYTF.